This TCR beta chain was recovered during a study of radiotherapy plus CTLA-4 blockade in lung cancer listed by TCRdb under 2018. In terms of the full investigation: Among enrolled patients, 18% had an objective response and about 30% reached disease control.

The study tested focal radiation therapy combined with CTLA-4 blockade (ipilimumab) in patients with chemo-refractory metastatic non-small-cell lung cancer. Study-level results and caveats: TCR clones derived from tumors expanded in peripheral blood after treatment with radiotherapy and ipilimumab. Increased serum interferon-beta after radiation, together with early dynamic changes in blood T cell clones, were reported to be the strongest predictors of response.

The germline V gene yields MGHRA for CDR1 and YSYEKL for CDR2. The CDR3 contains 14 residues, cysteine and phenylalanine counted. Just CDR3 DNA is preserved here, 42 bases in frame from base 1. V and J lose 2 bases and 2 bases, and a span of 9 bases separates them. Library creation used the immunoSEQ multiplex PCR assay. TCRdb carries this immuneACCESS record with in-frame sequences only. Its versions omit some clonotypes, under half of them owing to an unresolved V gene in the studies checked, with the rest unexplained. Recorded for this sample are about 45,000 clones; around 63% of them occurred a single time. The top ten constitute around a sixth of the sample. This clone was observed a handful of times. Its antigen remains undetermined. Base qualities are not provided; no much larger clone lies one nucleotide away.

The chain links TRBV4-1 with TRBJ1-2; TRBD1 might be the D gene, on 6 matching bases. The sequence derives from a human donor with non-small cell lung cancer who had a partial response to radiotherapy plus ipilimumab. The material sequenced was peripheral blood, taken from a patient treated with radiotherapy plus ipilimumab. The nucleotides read TGCGCCAGCAGCCAACCAGGGGCCAACTATGGCTACACCTTC. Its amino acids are CASSQPGANYGYTF.